This TCR beta chain was sequenced for a study of radiotherapy plus CTLA-4 blockade in lung cancer. Study details: Disease control was seen in approximately 31% of patients, objective responses in approximately 20%.

Ipilimumab-mediated CTLA-4 blockade plus focal radiation was given to patients having chemo-refractory metastatic non-small-cell lung cancer. The assay was immunoSEQ multiplex PCR, and TCRdb's table has in-frame clones only and misses some. The sample yields some 50,000 clones, 70% to 90% seen once. Study outcomes and limitations: Among reported predictors of response, early blood T cell clone dynamics with interferon-beta performed best. In blood, tumor-derived TCR clones expanded after radiotherapy plus ipilimumab.

With regard to this clone: What it recognizes is unknown.

Source: peripheral blood, taken from a patient treated with radiotherapy plus ipilimumab. The clonotype originates from a human donor with non-small cell lung cancer whose response to radiotherapy plus ipilimumab could not be evaluated.

The CDR3 nucleotides read TGTGCCAGCATAGGGAGGGACGGTTCCTACAATGAGCAGTTCTTC. Residues: CASIGRDGSYNEQFF. V is TRBV28 and J is TRBJ2-1; 7 bases are a match to TRBD2. Germline CDR1 MDHEN, CDR2 SYDVKM. CDR3 length: 15 residues. Losses at the gene ends were 7 bases for V and 1 base for J; bases not matched to a gene: 7. Full variable domain (remainder filled in from reference TRBV28 and TRBJ2-1): DVKVTQSSRYLVKRTGEKVFLECVQDMDHENMFWYRQDPGLGLRLIYFSYDVKMKEKGDIPEGYSVSREKKERFSLILESASTNQTSMYLCASIGRDGSYNEQFFGPGTRLTVL.